This passage covers 31 T cell receptor beta chains from one sample sequenced in a study of cytomegalovirus exposure and HLA in healthy donors. Amplification used 60 Vbeta primers and 13 Jbeta primers. Repertoires were generated with immunoSEQ multiplex PCR, while TCRdb's copy carries only in-frame clones and drops some. The table records tens of thousands of clones, roughly 79% of them present only once. The sequenced sample was PBMCs. These receptors came from a male donor in good health and CMV-seronegative.

The rearrangement joins TRBV30 to TRBJ2-7, with 9 bases fitting TRBD1. Unmatched junction bases numbered 6, after V lost 5 bases and J lost 1 base. The germline CDR1 and CDR2 sequences are GTSNPN and SVGIG (reference sequence). The CDR3 contains 14 residues. Written as DNA, the CDR3 is TGTGCCTGGCGTCGGGACAGGGCGTCCTACGAGCAGTACTTC. Protein sequence: CAWRRDRASYEQYF.

The chain uses TRBV7-2 and TRBJ2-5, with 11 bases aligning to TRBD2. Germline lookup yields CDR1 SGHTA and CDR2 FQGNSA. The CDR3 length is 17 residues. V lost 5 bases, J lost 0 bases, and 8 bases stayed unmatched. Here the CDR3 DNA reads TGTGCCAGCAGCCCCCGACTAGCGGGGTTGTACCAAGAGACCCAGTACTTC. It codes for CASSPRLAGLYQETQYF.

V usage is TRBV10-3 and J usage is TRBJ2-7; the match to TRBD2 covers 7 bases. CDR1 ENHRY and CDR2 SYGVKD come from the germline V gene. The J segment lost 4 bases and the V segment lost 6 bases, leaving 12 bases of the junction unmatched. This CDR3 spans 15 amino acids. This CDR3 is CAISPLGGGRYEQYF. The CDR3 DNA reads TGTGCCATCAGCCCCTTGGGGGGAGGGCGGTACGAGCAGTACTTC.

This clone was detected only once. The chain couples TRBV27 to TRBJ2-3; 9 bases fit TRBD1. Germline CDR1 MNHEY, CDR2 SMNVEV (reference sequence). With 4 bases clipped from V and 1 base from J, the junction kept 9 bases outside the gene matches. This CDR3 region has 17 residues. In DNA, the CDR3 is TGTGCCAGCAGTTCGATACAGGGGGCGAGGGGCACAGATACGCAGTATTTT. It codes for CASSSIQGARGTDTQYF.

This clone was observed a handful of times. This chain uses TRBV5-1 with TRBJ1-1; 8 nucleotides match TRBD1. The CDR3 consists of 16 residues. Trimming cost V 5 bases and J 1 base; bases outside gene matches: 10. From germline, CDR1 is SGHRS and CDR2 YFSETQ. The CDR3 nucleotides read TGCGCCAGCAGTCCAGGGACAGGATTGGAGAACACTGAAGCTTTCTTT. As protein: CASSPGTGLENTEAFF.

This clone was counted ten times or more. This sequence joins TRBV2 and TRBJ1-5, with unresolved D. The CDR3 has 13 amino acids. In germline, CDR1 is SNHLY, CDR2 FYNNEI. The V gene lost 8 bases and the J gene lost 1 base, with 9 bases spanning the gap. The CDR3 loop reads CASLRGSNQPQHF. CDR3 DNA: TGTGCCAGCCTCCGCGGGAGCAATCAGCCCCAGCATTTT.

The chain carries TRBV19 and TRBJ2-2; the D gene is possibly TRBD2 (6 bases). Trimming removed 5 bases from V and 0 bases from J, with 10 bases in between. Germline V gene lookup returns CDR1 LNHDA and CDR2 SQIVND (reference sequence). The CDR3 is 15 amino acids. CDR3: CASSSRGSNTGELFF. CDR3 DNA sequence: TGTGCCAGTAGTTCACGGGGGTCGAACACCGGGGAGCTGTTTTTT.

The chain carries TRBV7-2 and TRBJ1-4; 8 bases align to TRBD1. The germline V gene has CDR1 SGHTA and CDR2 FQGNSA. V shed 1 base and J 8 bases; nucleotides not matched to a gene: 12. This CDR3 spans 17 amino acids. CDR3 bases: TGTGCCAGCAGCTTAGATGGACAGGGCGCCTTTAAGGAAAAACTGTTTTTT. Protein: CASSLDGQGAFKEKLFF. Using reference TRBV7-2 and TRBJ1-4 for the parts outside the CDR3, the full variable domain is GAGVSQSPSNKVTEKGKDVELRCDPISGHTALYWYRQSLGQGLEFLIYFQGNSAPDKSGLPSDRFSAERTGGSVSTLTIQRTQQEDSAVYLCASSLDGQGAFKEKLFFGSGTQLSVL.

This sequence joins TRBV30 and TRBJ2-3; no clear D. The CDR3 runs to 15 residues. The germline CDR1 and CDR2 sequences are GTSNPN and SVGIG (reference sequence). The germline V and J ends were trimmed by 4 bases and 3 bases, with 17 bases remaining between them. CDR3: CAWKLRSPLTDTQYF. CDR3 nucleotides: TGTGCCTGGAAACTCCGGTCCCCCTTGACAGATACGCAGTATTTT.

This clone appeared a few times. The J gene is TRBJ2-1, the V gene TRBV4-1; TRBD2 aligns across 10 bases. After removal of 4 bases from V and 7 bases from J, the junction contained 7 bases not matched to a gene. Germline CDR1 and CDR2: MGHRA and YSYEKL. The CDR3 spans 15 residues. CDR3 sequence: CASSPGLAGANEQFF. The CDR3 nucleotides are TGCGCCAGCAGCCCCGGGCTAGCGGGAGCAAATGAGCAGTTCTTC.

The chain employs TRBV6-6 and TRBJ2-7, with a possible D match to TRBD2 (6 bases). V lost 4 bases to trimming and J lost 1 base, with 14 bases between them. The CDR3 contains 15 residues. Germline V gene data show CDR1 as MNHNY and CDR2 as SVGAGI (reference sequence). The CDR3 nucleotides read TGTGCCAGCAGTTTGACCCGGGACTTATCCTACGAGCAGTACTTC. This translates into CASSLTRDLSYEQYF.

V is TRBV16 and J is TRBJ1-2; 8 nucleotides align to TRBD1. This CDR3 is 16 amino acids long. Germline CDR1 KGHSY, CDR2 FQNENV. V was clipped by 0 bases and J by 8 bases; unmatched bases: 11. The CDR3: CASSQSSRGRGEGYTF. CDR3 coding DNA: TGTGCCAGCAGCCAATCGAGCAGGGGGCGCGGAGAGGGCTACACCTTC.

This clone appeared a few times. This rearrangement joins TRBV5-1 to TRBJ1-1; the D is unclear. With 1 base removed from V and 1 base from J, the gap between germline ends came to 11 bases. Germline V CDR1 and CDR2: SGHRS, YFSETQ. The length of the CDR3 is 15 residues. In DNA, the CDR3 is TGCGCCAGCAGCTTGAACTGGGGAGGGAACACTGAAGCTTTCTTT. This translates into CASSLNWGGNTEAFF.

This chain uses TRBV27 with TRBJ2-7, with D perhaps matching TRBD2 (5 bases). Germline-derived CDR1 and CDR2 are MNHEY and SMNVEV (reference sequence). This CDR3 is 15 amino acids long. Trimming took 3 bases from V and 2 from J, leaving 14 bases between them. CDR3 in DNA: TGTGCCAGCAGTTTGTTCCCACGGGGAGCCTACGAGCAGTACTTC. This encodes CASSLFPRGAYEQYF.

The chain combines TRBV11-2 with TRBJ1-4; the D gene is possibly TRBD1 (5 bases). Trimming cost V 2 bases and J 4 bases, with 11 bases left between them. This CDR3 contains 15 residues. CDR1 is SGHAT and CDR2 is FQNNGV in the germline V gene. The CDR3 DNA sequence: TGTGCCAGCAGCTTATCGCAGGGCGGTAATGAAAAACTGTTTTTT. It encodes CASSLSQGGNEKLFF.

This clone was detected only once. The chain joins TRBV6-5 to TRBJ1-2; possibly TRBD1 for D (5 bases). From germline, CDR1 is MNHEY and CDR2 SVGAGI. Between the trimmed V and J ends, which lost 0 bases and 8 bases, there was a span of 16 bases. The CDR3 is 15 amino acids. The CDR3 DNA follows: TGTGCCAGCAGTTACTCGAGGGACTCCCTAGCCGGCTACACCTTC. Its protein is CASSYSRDSLAGYTF.

The chain links TRBV7-6 to TRBJ1-5, with no clear D. Trimming removed 5 bases at V and 0 bases at J, with 23 bases between. The V gene's germline CDR1 is SGHVS and CDR2 FNYEAQ. This CDR3 is 19 amino acids long. The CDR3, as DNA: TGTGCCAGCAGCCCGTTTCGAGCCTTAGCCAGTAATAGCAATCAGCCCCAGCATTTT. This encodes CASSPFRALASNSNQPQHF. The full variable domain, its missing parts supplied by reference TRBV7-6 and TRBJ1-5, is GAGVSQSPRYKVTKRGQDVALRCDPISGHVSLYWYRQALGQGPEFLTYFNYEAQQDKSGLPNDRFSAERPEGSISTLTIQRTEQRDSAMYRCASSPFRALASNSNQPQHFGDGTRLSIL.

This clone was seen just once. The chain is built from TRBV7-2 and TRBJ2-3; no clear D. The V gene lost 3 bases and the J gene lost 3 bases, with 16 bases spanning the gap. CDR1 and CDR2 (germline): SGHTA, FQGNSA. The CDR3 is 16 amino acids. CDR3 coding DNA: TGTGCCAGCAGCTTGGGCCCGGTTTTGGATACAGATACGCAGTATTTT. Translation gives CASSLGPVLDTDTQYF. Supplemented by reference TRBV7-2 and TRBJ2-3, the full variable domain reads GAGVSQSPSNKVTEKGKDVELRCDPISGHTALYWYRQSLGQGLEFLIYFQGNSAPDKSGLPSDRFSAERTGGSVSTLTIQRTQQEDSAVYLCASSLGPVLDTDTQYFGPGTRLTVL.

The chain has TRBV7-2 and TRBJ1-1; the D gene is possibly TRBD1 (6 bases). Trimming took off 3 bases at V and 1 base at J, with 15 bases between the two ends. From germline, CDR1 is SGHTA and CDR2 FQGNSA. This CDR3 contains 16 residues. CDR3 loop: CASSLFWGQKNTEAFF. CDR3 in DNA: TGTGCCAGCAGCTTGTTCTGGGGGCAAAAGAACACTGAAGCTTTCTTT.

This clone was seen a few times. The CDR3 bases are TGCGCCAGCAGCCAAGAGGGTTCAGGGTCCGCCTCTGGGGCCAACGTCCTGACTTTC. The encoded protein is CASSQEGSGSASGANVLTF. The chain is built from TRBV4-3 and TRBJ2-6, with TRBD1 as a possible D gene (5 bases). This CDR3 has 19 residues. Looked up from germline, CDR1 is LGHNA and CDR2 is YSLEER. Deletions cut 0 bases from V and 0 bases from J, with 15 bases between.

The chain employs TRBV5-1 and TRBJ2-7, with 7 bases matching TRBD1. The germline gives CDR1 SGHRS, CDR2 YFSETQ. The CDR3 length is 14 residues. With 0 bases clipped from V and 4 bases from J, the junction kept 4 bases outside the gene matches. CDR3 protein: CASSLGGGMYEQYF. The DNA for the CDR3 is TGCGCCAGCAGCTTGGGAGGGGGCATGTACGAGCAGTACTTC. Full variable domain (rest looked up from reference TRBV5-1 and TRBJ2-7): KAGVTQTPRYLIKTRGQQVTLSCSPISGHRSVSWYQQTPGQGLQFLFEYFSETQRNKGNFPGRFSGRQFSNSRSEMNVSTLELGDSALYLCASSLGGGMYEQYFGPGTRLTVT.

This rearrangement joins TRBV11-2 to TRBJ1-3; 8 bases agree with TRBD1. Per germline, CDR1 SGHAT and CDR2 FQNNGV. J lost 1 base, V lost 5 bases, and 4 bases had no gene match. This CDR3 region has 15 residues. As DNA, the CDR3 is TGTGCCAGCAGCCTTTACAGGGGGTCTGGAAACACCATATATTTT. This encodes CASSLYRGSGNTIYF.

The CDR3 DNA reads as TGTGCTAGTGGTTTAGAGGGTGGCACTGAAGCTTTCTTT. Its protein product is CASGLEGGTEAFF. The rearrangement uses TRBV12-5 and TRBJ1-1, with D unclear. The V and J ends lost 3 bases and 4 bases respectively, with 9 bases between them. Germline CDR1 is LGHNT and CDR2 is FRNRAP. The CDR3 sequence is 13 residues long.

The chain combines TRBV7-7 with TRBJ2-1; a possible D gene is TRBD2 (5 bases). Germline CDR1 reads SSHAT; CDR2 reads FNYEAQ (reference sequence). The CDR3 has 15 residues. V dropped 5 bases and J dropped 2 bases, with 13 bases sitting between them. Written as DNA, the CDR3 is TGTGCCAGCAGCCAGCTAGCTGCACCCTACAATGAGCAGTTCTTC. Translating it yields CASSQLAAPYNEQFF.

The chain couples TRBV5-6 to TRBJ2-7, with TRBD2 matching over 7 bases. Looked up from germline, CDR1 is SGHDT and CDR2 is YYEEEE. V dropped 4 bases and J dropped 0; count of bases not matched to a gene: 7. This CDR3 spans 15 amino acids. Here the CDR3 DNA reads TGTGCCAGCAGCCGGGGGGACGTGAGCTCCTACGAGCAGTACTTC. Translation: CASSRGDVSSYEQYF.

This sequence joins TRBV11-2 and TRBJ1-2, with 7 bases fitting TRBD1. With 5 bases clipped from V and 6 bases from J, the junction kept 6 bases outside the gene matches. CDR3 length: 13 residues. Per germline, CDR1 SGHAT and CDR2 FQNNGV. The CDR3 bases are TGTGCCAGCAGCCTCGGACAGGAGGATGGCTACACCTTC. Translation gives CASSLGQEDGYTF.

The chain links TRBV5-6 to TRBJ2-2; D not certain. The germline V and J ends were trimmed by 2 bases and 1 base, with 12 bases remaining between them. The CDR3 totals 16 residues. The germline V gene encodes CDR1 SGHDT and CDR2 YYEEEE. CDR3: CASSLVRLQNTGELFF. The CDR3 bases are TGTGCCAGCAGCTTAGTTAGACTCCAGAACACCGGGGAGCTGTTTTTT.

The chain recombines TRBV2 with TRBJ2-3, with TRBD2 matching over 12 bases. The germline gives CDR1 SNHLY, CDR2 FYNNEI. The V segment lost 8 bases and the J segment 1 base; nucleotides outside the gene matches: 4. CDR3 length equals 15 residues. The CDR3 sequence: CASSSSGRGTDTQYF. CDR3 nucleotides: TGTGCCAGCTCCTCTAGCGGGAGGGGCACAGATACGCAGTATTTT.

This clone occurred a few times. V and J are TRBV11-2 and TRBJ1-5; D gene uncertain. CDR3 length: 13 residues. Trimming removed 5 bases at V and 5 bases at J, with 10 bases between. Germline V gene lookup returns CDR1 SGHAT and CDR2 FQNNGV. CDR3 sequence: CASSPHIDQPQHF. The CDR3 coding sequence is TGTGCCAGCAGCCCACACATTGATCAGCCCCAGCATTTT.

This clone was found a few times. The chain links TRBV19 to TRBJ2-1; 9 positions agree with TRBD1. Germline CDR1 is LNHDA and CDR2 is SQIVND (reference sequence). The V gene end was trimmed by 8 bases and the J gene end by 6 bases; junction bases not matched to a gene: 8. The CDR3 runs 14 residues. CDR3 region: CASGRDRVINEQFF. The CDR3 DNA reads TGTGCCAGTGGCCGGGACAGGGTTATCAATGAGCAGTTCTTC.

This rearrangement joins TRBV5-1 to TRBJ2-7; 8 nucleotides agree with TRBD2. Germline V gene sequence: CDR1 SGHRS, CDR2 YFSETQ. The CDR3 spans 14 residues. The V and J ends lost 4 bases and 2 bases, in that order; junction bases with no gene match: 5. CDR3 in amino acids: CASSTGLAPYEQYF. In nucleotides, the CDR3 is TGCGCCAGCAGCACAGGACTAGCCCCCTACGAGCAGTACTTC.